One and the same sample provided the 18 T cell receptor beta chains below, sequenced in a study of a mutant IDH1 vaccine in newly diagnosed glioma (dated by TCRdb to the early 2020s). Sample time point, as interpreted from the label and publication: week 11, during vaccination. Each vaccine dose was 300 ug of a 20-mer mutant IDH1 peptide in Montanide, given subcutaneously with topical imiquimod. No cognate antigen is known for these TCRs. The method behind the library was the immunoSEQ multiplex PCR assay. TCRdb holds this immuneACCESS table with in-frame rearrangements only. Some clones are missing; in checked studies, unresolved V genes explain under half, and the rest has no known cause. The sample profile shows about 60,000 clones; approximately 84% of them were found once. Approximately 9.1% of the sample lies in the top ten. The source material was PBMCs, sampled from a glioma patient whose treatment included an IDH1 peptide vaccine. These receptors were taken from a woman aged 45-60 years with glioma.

Written as DNA, the CDR3 is TGTGCCAGCTCACCGGGACAGGGATCCTACGAGCAGTACTTC. Residues: CASSPGQGSYEQYF. The genes are TRBV18 and TRBJ2-7; 9 bases are a match to TRBD1. CDR3 length: 14 residues. V lost 3 bases, J lost 1 base, and 1 base stayed unmatched. Germline CDR1 reads KGHSH; CDR2 reads LQKENI.

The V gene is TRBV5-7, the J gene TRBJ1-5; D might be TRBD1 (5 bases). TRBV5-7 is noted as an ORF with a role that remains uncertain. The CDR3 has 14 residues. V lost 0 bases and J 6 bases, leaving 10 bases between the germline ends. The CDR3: CASSLDAGCQPQHF. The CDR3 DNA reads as TGTGCCAGCAGCTTGGATGCAGGGTGTCAGCCCCAGCATTTT.

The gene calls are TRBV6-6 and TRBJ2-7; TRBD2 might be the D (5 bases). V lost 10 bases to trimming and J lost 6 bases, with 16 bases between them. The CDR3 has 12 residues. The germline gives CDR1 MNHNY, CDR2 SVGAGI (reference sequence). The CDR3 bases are TGTGCCACCTCCGGGGTAAGGTCCGAGCAGTACTTC. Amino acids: CATSGVRSEQYF.

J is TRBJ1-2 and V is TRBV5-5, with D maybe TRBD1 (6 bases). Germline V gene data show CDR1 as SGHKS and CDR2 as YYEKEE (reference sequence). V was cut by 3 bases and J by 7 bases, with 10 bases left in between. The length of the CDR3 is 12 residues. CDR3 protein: CASSSQGGGYTF. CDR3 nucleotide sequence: TGTGCCAGCAGCTCACAGGGAGGTGGCTACACCTTC. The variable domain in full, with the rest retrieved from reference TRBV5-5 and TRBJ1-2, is DAGVTQSPTHLIKTRGQQVTLRCSPISGHKSVSWYQQVLGQGPQFIFQYYEKEERGRGNFPDRFSARQFPNYSSELNVNALLLGDSALYLCASSSQGGGYTFGSGTRLTVV.

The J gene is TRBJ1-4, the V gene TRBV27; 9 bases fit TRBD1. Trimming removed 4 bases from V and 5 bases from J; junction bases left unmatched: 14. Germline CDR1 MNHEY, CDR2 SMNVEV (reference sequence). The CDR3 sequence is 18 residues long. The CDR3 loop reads CASSSISSGTGTNEKLFF. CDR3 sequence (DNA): TGTGCCAGCAGTTCTATCAGCTCCGGGACAGGGACCAATGAAAAACTGTTTTTT. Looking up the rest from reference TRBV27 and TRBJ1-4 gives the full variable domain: EAQVTQNPRYLITVTGKKLTVTCSQNMNHEYMSWYRQDPGLGLRQIYYSMNVEVTDKGDVPEGYKVSRKEKRNFPLILESPSPNQTSLYFCASSSISSGTGTNEKLFFGSGTQLSVL.

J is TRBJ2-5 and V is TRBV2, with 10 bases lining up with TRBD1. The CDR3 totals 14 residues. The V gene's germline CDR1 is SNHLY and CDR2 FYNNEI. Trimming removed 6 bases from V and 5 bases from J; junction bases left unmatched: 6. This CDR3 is CASSPDRGRETQYF. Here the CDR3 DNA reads TGTGCCAGCAGCCCAGACAGGGGGCGGGAGACCCAGTACTTC.

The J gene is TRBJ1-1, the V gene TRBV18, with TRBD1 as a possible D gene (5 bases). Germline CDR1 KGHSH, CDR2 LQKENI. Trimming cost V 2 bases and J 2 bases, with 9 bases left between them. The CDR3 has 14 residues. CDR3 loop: CASSPGGGNTEAFF. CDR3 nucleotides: TGTGCCAGCTCACCAGGCGGGGGAAACACTGAAGCTTTCTTT.

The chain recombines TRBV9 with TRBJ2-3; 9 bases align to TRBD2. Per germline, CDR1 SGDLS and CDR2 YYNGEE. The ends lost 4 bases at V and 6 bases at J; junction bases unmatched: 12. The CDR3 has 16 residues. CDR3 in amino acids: CASSIGTSRGGDTQYF. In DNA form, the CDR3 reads TGTGCCAGCAGCATCGGGACTAGCCGGGGTGGGGATACGCAGTATTTT.

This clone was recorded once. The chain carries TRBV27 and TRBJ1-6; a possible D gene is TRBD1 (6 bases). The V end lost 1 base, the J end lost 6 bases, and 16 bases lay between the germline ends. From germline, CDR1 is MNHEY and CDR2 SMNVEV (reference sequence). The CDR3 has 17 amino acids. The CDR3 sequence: CASSLFSGGGRNSPLHF. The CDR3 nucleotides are TGTGCCAGCAGTTTATTCTCTGGGGGGGGGCGTAATTCACCCCTCCACTTT.

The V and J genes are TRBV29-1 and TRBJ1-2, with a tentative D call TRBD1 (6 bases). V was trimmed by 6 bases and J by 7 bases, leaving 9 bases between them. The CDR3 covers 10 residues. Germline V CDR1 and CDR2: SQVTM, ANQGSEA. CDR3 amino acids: CSVRDIGYTF. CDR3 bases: TGCAGCGTACGGGACATTGGCTACACCTTC.

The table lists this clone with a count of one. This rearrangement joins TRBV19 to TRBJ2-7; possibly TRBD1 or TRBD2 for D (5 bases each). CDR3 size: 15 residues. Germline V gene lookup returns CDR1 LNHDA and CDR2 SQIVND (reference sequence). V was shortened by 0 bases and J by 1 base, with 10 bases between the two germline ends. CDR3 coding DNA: TGTGCCAGTAGTATAGAGGGGACGTTATCCTACGAGCAGTACTTC. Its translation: CASSIEGTLSYEQYF.

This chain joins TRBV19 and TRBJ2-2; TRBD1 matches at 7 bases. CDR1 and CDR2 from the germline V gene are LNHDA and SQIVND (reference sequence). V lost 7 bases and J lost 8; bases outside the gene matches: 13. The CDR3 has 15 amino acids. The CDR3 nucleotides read TGTGCCAGTATCCCTCAGGGGGATGTTCGAGGGGAGCTGTTTTTT. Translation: CASIPQGDVRGELFF.

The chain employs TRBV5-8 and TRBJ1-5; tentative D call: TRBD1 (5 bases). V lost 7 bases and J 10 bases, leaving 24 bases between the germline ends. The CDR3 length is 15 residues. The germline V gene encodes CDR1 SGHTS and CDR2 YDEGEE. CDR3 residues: CASSAWGTRALPQHF. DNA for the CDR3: TGTGCCAGCTCAGCTTGGGGGACCCGGGCCCTTCCCCAGCATTTT.

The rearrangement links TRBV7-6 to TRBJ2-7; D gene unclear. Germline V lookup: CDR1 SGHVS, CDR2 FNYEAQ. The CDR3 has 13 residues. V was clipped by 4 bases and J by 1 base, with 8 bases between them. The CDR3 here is CASSSFRSYEQYF. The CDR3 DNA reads TGTGCCAGCAGCTCTTTTCGGTCCTACGAGCAGTACTTC.

The CDR3 region has the DNA TGTGCCAGCAAATCGGGCTCCTACGAGCAGTACTTC. Protein sequence: CASKSGSYEQYF. The V gene is TRBV6-6, the J gene TRBJ2-7, with unresolved D. Germline CDR1 and CDR2: MNHNY and SVGAGI (reference sequence). The V gene lost 7 bases and the J gene lost 0 bases, with 7 bases spanning the gap. CDR3 length equals 12 residues.

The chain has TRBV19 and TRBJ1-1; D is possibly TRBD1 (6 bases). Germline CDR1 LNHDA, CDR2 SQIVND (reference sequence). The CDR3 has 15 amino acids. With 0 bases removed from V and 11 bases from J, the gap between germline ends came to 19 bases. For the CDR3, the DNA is TGTGCCAGTAGTATAGATTCAGGGGCAGGGGAGATGGCTTTCTTT. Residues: CASSIDSGAGEMAFF.

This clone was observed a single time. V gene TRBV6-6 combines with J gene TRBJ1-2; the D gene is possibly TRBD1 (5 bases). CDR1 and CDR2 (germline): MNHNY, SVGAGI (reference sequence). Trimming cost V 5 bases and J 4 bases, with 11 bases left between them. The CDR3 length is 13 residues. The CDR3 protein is CASSTRDGYGYTF. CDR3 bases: TGTGCCAGCAGTACCCGGGACGGCTATGGCTACACCTTC.

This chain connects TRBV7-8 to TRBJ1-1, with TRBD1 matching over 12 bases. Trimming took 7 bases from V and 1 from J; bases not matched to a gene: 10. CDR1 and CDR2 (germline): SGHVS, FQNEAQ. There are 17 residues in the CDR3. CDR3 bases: TGTGCCAGCACCATTAAGGGACAGGGGGCTACGAACACTGAAGCTTTCTTT. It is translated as CASTIKGQGATNTEAFF.